This TCR beta chain was documented in a study of cytomegalovirus exposure and HLA in healthy donors. Study results and caveats: A later analysis revealed that TCR association rates differed between HLA loci, peaking at DRB1 and bottoming out at HLA-C. The investigators catalogued some 160 TCR beta chains as cytomegalovirus-associated.

V gave up 0 bases and J gave up 8 bases; unmatched junction bases: 8. The CDR3 has 16 residues. Germline CDR1 reads SGHAT; CDR2 reads FQNNGV. Donors likely had unrecorded immune exposures despite being nominally healthy when sampled. The PCR used 60 Vbeta and 13 Jbeta primers. Authors' processing steps: Later work found tens of millions of unique TCR beta chains, with about 10 million shared. TCRdb's table, derived via immunoSEQ multiplex PCR, lists solely in-frame clones and lacks some. Clone size and V and J calls were adopted from that table, with D and trimming inferred from the DNA. The sample carries around 170,000 clones, more than 65% recorded once. In the case of this clone: Its antigen is as yet unknown.

The rearrangement joins TRBV11-2 to TRBJ2-1; 9 bases align to TRBD1. The clonotype originates from a woman in her 30s in good health and CMV-seropositive. The sample comprised PBMCs. The CDR3 is CASSLELLGQGYEQFF. CDR3 in DNA: TGTGCCAGCAGCTTAGAACTCCTGGGACAGGGTTATGAGCAGTTCTTC.